The rows below give T cell receptor beta chains drawn from one sample of a study of shared clonotypes between healthy human individuals. Sequencing was performed with immunoSEQ multiplex PCR; in TCRdb, only in-frame clones are kept and a portion is missing. The data contain hundreds of thousands of clones, just over 75% of them singletons. The sample consisted of PBMCs. These receptors were taken from a woman aged 40 to 55 in good health. Some clones in this sample may be carry-over from other donors' samples. The CDR3 runs from the conserved cysteine through the conserved F or W. The order of the fields is clone size, J gene, D gene, V gene, CDR3 DNA, CDR3 protein. The D gene is left open where the match is weak. Size is stated for part of the rows, as once, few or many counts, or as a class when the clone is expanded.

NA	TRBJ2-1	TRBD2	TRBV5-4	TGTGCCAGCAGCCTTACTAGCGGGAGGGGATCCTACAATGAGCAGTTCTTC	CASSLTSGRGSYNEQFF
NA	TRBJ1-2	NA	TRBV19	TGTGCCAGTAGTATGGGGCGAGGGCCCTATGGCTACACCTTC	CASSMGRGPYGYTF
NA	TRBJ2-7	TRBD1	TRBV10-3	TGTGCCATCAGTGAAGGGGACAGGGATGTTGGCGAGCAGTACTTC	CAISEGDRDVGEQYF
few	TRBJ2-7	TRBD1	TRBV27	TGTGCCAGCAGTTCGTCGGGACAGCTTTTGGGCGAGCAGTACTTC	CASSSSGQLLGEQYF
NA	TRBJ1-5	NA	TRBV6-1	TGTGCCAGCAGTGAAGCCCATTCCGGGACCCCACTGAAGCATTTT	CASSEAHSGTPLKHF
NA	TRBJ1-5	NA	TRBV4-1	TGCGCCAGCAGCCAAGATAAGGATCAGCCCCAGCATTTT	CASSQDKDQPQHF
NA	TRBJ1-5	NA	TRBV29-1	TGCAGCGTTGGAGGCAATCAGCCCCAGCATTTT	CSVGGNQPQHF
once	TRBJ1-1	TRBD1	TRBV5-1	TGCGCCAGCAGCCACGAATCCGGGACAGCTATTGAAGCTTTCTTT	CASSHESGTAIEAFF
NA	TRBJ1-4	NA	TRBV5-4	TGTGCCAGCAGCTTGGGGGGCCCCCAGGGCGTACCTAATGAAAAACTGTTTTTT	CASSLGGPQGVPNEKLFF
NA	TRBJ2-5	TRBD2	TRBV2	TGTGCCAGCAATTGGCGGGAGGGAGAGACCCAGTACTTC	CASNWREGETQYF
NA	TRBJ2-5	TRBD2	TRBV7-6	TGTGCCAGCAGCCTCGGCAACGGGAGGAGGGCAGAGACCCAGTACTTC	CASSLGNGRRAETQYF
NA	TRBJ1-4	NA	TRBV25-1	TGTGCCAGCAGTGCCGGGACCGATCCAACTAATGAAAAACTGTTTTTT	CASSAGTDPTNEKLFF
NA	TRBJ2-7	NA	TRBV6-4	TGTGCCAGCCCGAGGGGGGGAGGCGAGCAGTACTTC	CASPRGGGEQYF
NA	TRBJ2-5	NA	TRBV18	TGTGCCAGCTCTCAATATGGAGGTTCAGAGACCCAGTACTTC	CASSQYGGSETQYF
NA	TRBJ2-5	NA	TRBV7-2	TGTGCCAGCAGCTTAGATCCAGTAGCCGAGACCCAGTACTTC	CASSLDPVAETQYF
once	TRBJ1-4	NA	TRBV7-9	TGTGCCAGCAGCCCCGGGACGGATAATTATAATGAAAAACTGTTTTTT	CASSPGTDNYNEKLFF
NA	TRBJ2-1	NA	TRBV13	TGTGCCAGCAGCCCCAGTCACGGGCAGTTCTTC	CASSPSHGQFF
NA	TRBJ2-1	NA	TRBV7-2	TGTGCCAGCAGCTGGAGGCCCGGGCCCAATGAGCAGTTCTTC	CASSWRPGPNEQFF
NA	TRBJ2-6	NA	TRBV28	TGTGCCAGCAGTTTAAGGGGTTCTGGGGCCAACGTCCTGACTTTC	CASSLRGSGANVLTF
NA	TRBJ2-1	NA	TRBV5-3	TGTGCCAGAAGCTTGGGTAGCAGCTCCTACAATGAGCAGTTCTTC	CARSLGSSSYNEQFF
NA	TRBJ2-7	NA	TRBV7-8	TGTGCCAGCAGCTTAGGGACGGGGGCGGCCTACGAGCAGTACTTC	CASSLGTGAAYEQYF
NA	TRBJ2-7	NA	TRBV15	TGTGCCACCAGCAGAGATAACACCGCAGCCGAGCAGTACTTC	CATSRDNTAAEQYF
NA	TRBJ2-7	TRBD1	TRBV28	TGTGCCAGCAGCCATTCGGACAGGCCCTACGAGCAGTACTTC	CASSHSDRPYEQYF
NA	TRBJ2-2	NA	TRBV6-1	TGTGCCAGCAGTGAACGGGTGGAAGGCACCGGGGAGCTGTTTTTT	CASSERVEGTGELFF
NA	TRBJ1-2	TRBD1	TRBV28	TGTGCCAGCAGTTATGGACAGGGACCTAACTATGGCTACACCTTC	CASSYGQGPNYGYTF
NA	TRBJ2-7	NA	TRBV29-1	TGCAGCGTTGAAGGGGTATCCTACGAGCAGTACTTC	CSVEGVSYEQYF
NA	TRBJ2-6	NA	TRBV30	TGTGCCTGGAGTAAAGGACTACAGGGGTATAGCTCTGGGGCCAACGTCCTGACTTTC	CAWSKGLQGYSSGANVLTF
NA	TRBJ2-7	NA	TRBV5-4	TGTGCCAGCAGCTTAAATGTCGGGACCTACGAGCAGTACTTC	CASSLNVGTYEQYF
NA	TRBJ2-7	NA	TRBV6-5	TGTGCCAGCAGTTTGCCCGTGGACAGTTACTACTACGAGCAGTACTTC	CASSLPVDSYYYEQYF
NA	TRBJ2-1	TRBD2	TRBV9	TGTGCCAGCAGCGTAAGTAGCGGGACCTACAATGAGCAGTTCTTC	CASSVSSGTYNEQFF
few	TRBJ2-7	NA	TRBV5-1	TGCGCCAGCAGCTTATCATCCGAAACCTACGAGCAGTACTTC	CASSLSSETYEQYF
NA	TRBJ2-7	NA	TRBV7-3	TGTGCCAGCAGCTTGGCAGGTACCTACGAGCAGTACTTC	CASSLAGTYEQYF
NA	TRBJ2-5	TRBD1	TRBV5-4	TGTGCCAGCAGCACGGACAGGGGTTTAGAGACCCAGTACTTC	CASSTDRGLETQYF
NA	TRBJ1-3	TRBD1	TRBV27	TGTGCCAGCAGCGAATGGGACCCTCGGGACAGGTACACTGGAAACACCATATATTTT	CASSEWDPRDRYTGNTIYF
NA	TRBJ1-5	NA	TRBV5-1	TGCGCCAGCAGCCCTCGGGTGGGCCAGCCCCAGCATTTT	CASSPRVGQPQHF
NA	TRBJ1-1	NA	TRBV29-1	TGCAGCGCACGACAGGACACGGTCACTGAAGCTTTCTTT	CSARQDTVTEAFF
NA	TRBJ1-1	TRBD1	TRBV28	TGTGCCAGCAGTTTATCTAACTTGGAGGACAGGGGTGAGACTGAAGCTTTCTTT	CASSLSNLEDRGETEAFF
NA	TRBJ1-1	TRBD1	TRBV5-1	TGCGCCAGCAGCGCTCGACAGGGGACCACTGAAGCTTTCTTT	CASSARQGTTEAFF
once	TRBJ2-5	NA	TRBV11-2	TGTGCCAGCAGCTTACTAGCTCAAGAGACCCAGTACTTC	CASSLLAQETQYF
NA	TRBJ2-2	TRBD2	TRBV27	TGTGCCAGCAGTTCCCCACCCCCCTACGGGAGGGGAACCGGGGAGCTGTTTTTT	CASSSPPPYGRGTGELFF
NA	TRBJ2-3	TRBD2	TRBV7-9	TGTGCCAGCAGCTTAAGTCGTGTTACTAAGCGGGATTTTACGCAGTATTTT	CASSLSRVTKRDFTQYF
many	TRBJ2-1	NA	TRBV27	TGTGCCAGCAGTGTCAGGGGTCGGGGTTTCAATGAGCAGTTCTTC	CASSVRGRGFNEQFF
NA	TRBJ2-7	TRBD2	TRBV19	TGTGCCAGTAGGAGGACTAGCGAATCCTACGAGCAGTACTTC	CASRRTSESYEQYF
few	TRBJ2-5	TRBD2	TRBV7-2	TGTGCCAGCAGCTTAGCCTTTTTAGCGGGAGGGCTAGAGTACTTC	CASSLAFLAGGLEYF
NA	TRBJ1-2	NA	TRBV30	TGTGCCTGGAGCCCGGGAGGAGGCTATGGCTACACCTTC	CAWSPGGGYGYTF
once	TRBJ2-5	NA	TRBV14	TGTGCCAGCGACCAAGAGACCCAGTACTTC	CASDQETQYF
NA	TRBJ2-5	NA	TRBV5-4	TGTGCCAGCAGCCCAAACACGGGAGTAGAGACCCAGTACTTC	CASSPNTGVETQYF
NA	TRBJ1-3	NA	TRBV7-2	TGTGCCAGCAGCTTAGTGCGGGGGGAGAACACCATATATTTT	CASSLVRGENTIYF
NA	TRBJ1-2	NA	TRBV28	TGTGCCAGCAGTACCATAAGAGGGAACTATGGCTACACCTTC	CASSTIRGNYGYTF
few	TRBJ2-1	TRBD2	TRBV18	TGTGCCAGCTCACCGAAGGGACTAGCGGGAGGGGTCGATGAGCAGTTCTTC	CASSPKGLAGGVDEQFF
few	TRBJ2-7	NA	TRBV6-5	TGTGCCAGCAGTCCCACGGGTAGCAGCTACGAGCAGTACTTC	CASSPTGSSYEQYF